The clone carrying this T cell receptor beta chain is categorized as medium-sized. Time point indicated: sample taken at primary tumor resection. Tumor, nontumor lung or frozen PBMC supplied whole RNA that was sequenced unsorted. This entry belongs to a study of spatial heterogeneity in lung cancer. V lost 8 bases to trimming and J lost 0 bases, with 24 bases between them. The CDR3 is 18 residues long. Germline assignment: CDR1 MNHNS and CDR2 SASEGT. In the library, each TCR cDNA molecule bore its own unique molecular identifier. TCRdb processed the 5' RACE reads anew with MiXCR; each CDR3 protein has one entry. The profile shows 40,000 to 45,000 distinct CDR3 sequences, approximately 6.8% of them singletons.

This TCR was sampled from a female donor with early-stage non-small cell lung cancer. Sequenced here: PBMCs, sampled at surgery. The V gene is TRBV6-1, the J gene TRBJ2-3; D might be TRBD1 (7 bases). Written as DNA, the CDR3 is TGTGCCAGCTCCCCGAGGGGGCTAGGACTAACTAGCACAGATACGCAGTATTTT. Its protein product is CASSPRGLGLTSTDTQYF.